The rows below give T cell receptor beta chains drawn from one sample of a study of molecular identifiers for immune sequencing clone quantification. A single record per CDR3 protein comes from TCRdb applying MiXCR to the PCR reads. The sample contains around 94,000 distinct CDR3 sequences, under 40% of which appear only once. Material: naive CD8+ T cells from blood, with Jurkat cell RNA spiked in. Receptor source: a human donor in good health. Some libraries in this study had Jurkat cell RNA spiked in. Each CDR3 is given without its conserved first and last residue. A D gene is named only where the DNA matches it firmly.

D gene,V gene,J gene,CDR3 protein
NA,TRBV10-3,TRBJ1-5,ATSAQGGQPQH
NA,TRBV19,TRBJ2-5,ASSTTEETQY
NA,TRBV19,TRBJ1-2,ASSIGRSNYGYT
TRBD1,TRBV4-3,TRBJ2-1,ASSTDRGHEQF
NA,TRBV7-2,TRBJ2-5,ASSPDYRRETQY
NA,TRBV2,TRBJ1-2,ASSEGYGYT
NA,TRBV2,TRBJ1-2,ARREDDYGYT
TRBD1,TRBV7-9,TRBJ1-1,ASSLPGQGINTEAF
NA,TRBV9,TRBJ2-3,ASSVVGGITDTQY
NA,TRBV9,TRBJ1-1,ASRGPGGRNTEAF
NA,TRBV6-5,TRBJ2-7,ASSYYLGNEQY
TRBD2,TRBV9,TRBJ2-2,ASSAGLAENTGELF
NA,TRBV4-1,TRBJ1-5,ASSRSRANQPQQ
NA,TRBV6-5,TRBJ1-1,ASSYSTGAEAF
NA,TRBV7-9,TRBJ2-1,ASSFTTYEQF
TRBD1,TRBV13,TRBJ2-5,ASSLSGGRETQY
NA,TRBV7-9,TRBJ2-3,ASSLWQSWDTQY
NA,TRBV6-5,TRBJ1-1,ASSYGFGGVGTF
NA,TRBV25-1,TRBJ1-2,ASSADGLRHSYT
TRBD1,TRBV10-3,TRBJ1-2,ATWTGDYGYT
TRBD1,TRBV2,TRBJ2-4,ASEPNQGGGGKNIQY
NA,TRBV28,TRBJ2-3,ASSFRGRRADTQY
TRBD1,TRBV27,TRBJ1-6,ASSPDRVSYNSPLH
NA,TRBV6-2/TRBV6-3,TRBJ2-3,ASLGGAGTDTQY
NA,TRBV19,TRBJ2-2,ASTLLAEGAGELI
NA,TRBV4-2,TRBJ2-4,ASSQGQNHQGLLNIQY
NA,TRBV24-1,TRBJ2-1,ATSVGGEQF
NA,TRBV9,TRBJ2-3,ASSPVGARSTDTQY
TRBD1,TRBV15,TRBJ2-2,ATSAFPLGQGRNTGELF
TRBD1,TRBV6-2/TRBV6-3,TRBJ1-2,ASRTGTGDNYGYT
NA,TRBV7-6,TRBJ2-1,ASSQELHAEQF
TRBD2,TRBV20-1,TRBJ2-5,SAWTSGIL
TRBD2,TRBV6-5,TRBJ2-2,ASCYPLAGGPGELF
NA,TRBV19,TRBJ1-1,ASSIGSSSAF
TRBD1,TRBV6-2/TRBV6-3,TRBJ1-5,ASTVGDRGYGQPQH
NA,TRBV7-3,TRBJ1-1,ASSPTGNTEAF
NA,TRBV7-6,TRBJ2-1,ASSVGMYSSYNEQF
NA,TRBV15,TRBJ2-7,ATSGSVGPLEQY
NA,TRBV19,TRBJ2-7,ATGPPYEQY
TRBD2,TRBV7-9,TRBJ2-7,ASSGSSGSPFKNLYEQY
TRBD1,TRBV6-5,TRBJ1-4,ASSYGTGTEKLF
NA,TRBV6-6,TRBJ2-7,ATAGRRDYEQY
NA,TRBV7-6,TRBJ2-7,ASTPGAGPYEQY
NA,TRBV6-5,TRBJ2-5,ASSPRRYREETQY
NA,TRBV6-2/TRBV6-3,TRBJ2-2,ASSYYTGELF
TRBD2,TRBV20-1,TRBJ2-2,SAPERESNTGELF
NA,TRBV7-9,TRBJ2-7,ASSLKGRIYEQY
NA,TRBV4-1,TRBJ2-3,ASSQDPSFTDTQY
NA,TRBV9,TRBJ1-3,PGRVEGGWGNTIY
NA,TRBV29-1,TRBJ2-3,SDRDTSTDTQY
TRBD1,TRBV2,TRBJ1-2,ASGGTGGFYGYT
TRBD2,TRBV7-6,TRBJ2-7,ASSLHRGTSGGFSYEQY
TRBD2,TRBV14,TRBJ2-1,ASSQDITSGPYNEQF